The rows below give T cell receptor beta chains drawn from one sample of a study of blood T cell repertoires in COVID-19. The data were produced by immunoSEQ multiplex PCR, yet TCRdb's version contains in-frame clones alone and is incomplete. The sample contains around 100,000 clones, more than 75% of which appear only once. The sequenced sample was peripheral blood. The receptor source for this set is a man aged 50 to 59 with acute or convalescent COVID-19. CDR3s leave out the opening cysteine and the closing phenylalanine or tryptophan. The order of the fields is D gene, V gene, J gene, CDR3 protein. D genes are given only for firm matches.

D: .
V: TRBV7-8
J: TRBJ2-2
CDR3: ASSLVFSANTGELF

D: TRBD2
V: TRBV4-2
J: TRBJ2-2
CDR3: ASSQELAGGFGELF

D: TRBD1
V: TRBV28
J: TRBJ2-2
CDR3: ASSPPQGAVTGELF

D: TRBD1
V: TRBV5-1
J: TRBJ2-7
CDR3: ASTTTGGGYEQY

D: TRBD2
V: TRBV5-1
J: TRBJ2-7
CDR3: ASSPIAGLTYEQY

D: .
V: TRBV28
J: TRBJ1-2
CDR3: ASGGGTYGYT

D: TRBD1
V: TRBV19
J: TRBJ1-5
CDR3: ASTPGTASNQPQH

D: .
V: TRBV7-9
J: TRBJ1-5
CDR3: ASSLGLHQPQH

D: .
V: TRBV20-1
J: TRBJ2-5
CDR3: SASRGQETQY

D: TRBD1
V: TRBV4-1
J: TRBJ1-1
CDR3: ASSPPLRGLGDTEAF

D: TRBD1
V: TRBV11-2
J: TRBJ1-5
CDR3: ASSLEGTGNQPQH

D: .
V: TRBV12-3/TRBV12-4
J: TRBJ1-5
CDR3: ASSPDERPQH

D: .
V: TRBV7-2
J: TRBJ2-5
CDR3: ASSLASGGVETQY

D: TRBD2
V: TRBV3-1/TRBV3-2
J: TRBJ2-5
CDR3: ASSWGLAGGETQY

D: .
V: TRBV28
J: TRBJ1-1
CDR3: ASSERGWDTEAF

D: .
V: TRBV5-1
J: TRBJ2-7
CDR3: ASSLKLVESSYEQY

D: TRBD1
V: TRBV4-1
J: TRBJ1-1
CDR3: ASSQATGQGRTEAF

D: .
V: TRBV7-8
J: TRBJ2-7
CDR3: ASSLPLRGGIISYEQY

D: .
V: TRBV7-2
J: TRBJ2-3
CDR3: ASSLGTNWGDTQY

D: TRBD1
V: TRBV5-1
J: TRBJ1-2
CDR3: ASSTTTGGRGYT

D: TRBD1
V: TRBV20-1
J: TRBJ2-7
CDR3: SASFRDSSYEQY

D: .
V: TRBV14
J: TRBJ1-3
CDR3: ASSRATSGNTIY

D: TRBD1
V: TRBV3-1/TRBV3-2
J: TRBJ1-3
CDR3: ASSWGQSSGNTIY

D: .
V: TRBV2
J: TRBJ2-5
CDR3: ASSGGGKGGETQY

D: .
V: TRBV5-1
J: TRBJ2-4
CDR3: ASSLEGRLLAKNIQY

D: .
V: TRBV11-2
J: TRBJ2-3
CDR3: ASSLDRGTDTQY

D: .
V: TRBV28
J: TRBJ1-4
CDR3: ASSLSPGLSEKLF

D: TRBD1
V: TRBV7-8
J: TRBJ2-1
CDR3: ASSLGQGNYNEQF

D: TRBD2
V: TRBV28
J: TRBJ2-5
CDR3: ASSLAGRARETQY

D: TRBD2
V: TRBV24-1
J: TRBJ2-1
CDR3: ATSDRGGKGAGLNEQF

D: .
V: TRBV27
J: TRBJ2-7
CDR3: ARATSLEQY

D: .
V: TRBV5-1
J: TRBJ1-2
CDR3: ASSPQEVYYGYT

D: TRBD2
V: TRBV2
J: TRBJ2-7
CDR3: ASLGGLAVIYEQY

D: .
V: TRBV10-2
J: TRBJ2-1
CDR3: ASSESGNEQF

D: TRBD2
V: TRBV11-3
J: TRBJ2-7
CDR3: ASSSNGLAGLEQY

D: .
V: TRBV6-2/TRBV6-3
J: TRBJ2-6
CDR3: ASSYSKGLSGANVLT

D: .
V: TRBV20-1
J: TRBJ2-3
CDR3: SASDRGTQY

D: TRBD1
V: TRBV4-2
J: TRBJ2-5
CDR3: AGSQDRGGRETQY

D: TRBD1
V: TRBV27
J: TRBJ1-2
CDR3: ASRGDSYGYT

D: .
V: TRBV27
J: TRBJ1-1
CDR3: ASSPARENTEAF